These T cell receptor beta chains were read from a single sample in a study of T cell responses to AZD1222 COVID-19 vaccine. Some clones are missing from TCRdb's copy, which holds only in-frame ones; the method was immunoSEQ multiplex PCR. The table lists roughly 150,000 clones, about 91% of them singletons. This sample comprised peripheral blood, obtained 28 days after the second AZD1222 dose. The receptor source for this set is an adult who received the AZD1222 COVID-19 vaccine. Both conserved end residues are part of each CDR3. The order of the fields is V gene, J gene, D gene, clone size, CDR3 protein, CDR3 DNA. D genes are given only for firm matches. Size values are once, few and many counts, or a class for expanded clones, and some rows have none.

V gene: TRBV27; J gene: TRBJ2-5; D gene: TRBD2; clone size: .; CDR3 protein: CASSLARGAGETQYF; CDR3 DNA: TGTGCCAGCAGTTTAGCGCGGGGGGCCGGGGAGACCCAGTACTTC
V gene: TRBV5-4; J gene: TRBJ1-6; D gene: TRBD1; clone size: .; CDR3 protein: CASSSGTGNSPLHF; CDR3 DNA: TGTGCCAGCAGCAGCGGGACAGGGAATTCACCCCTCCACTTT
V gene: TRBV19; J gene: TRBJ2-1; D gene: .; clone size: once; CDR3 protein: CASSSNSGGEQFF; CDR3 DNA: TGTGCCAGTTCCTCCAACTCCGGTGGTGAGCAGTTCTTC
V gene: TRBV29-1; J gene: TRBJ1-1; D gene: .; clone size: .; CDR3 protein: CSVPSYGSTEAFF; CDR3 DNA: TGCAGCGTCCCCAGCTACGGGAGCACTGAAGCTTTCTTT
V gene: TRBV5-1; J gene: TRBJ1-3; D gene: .; clone size: once; CDR3 protein: CASRSQVSSGNTIYF; CDR3 DNA: TGCGCCAGCAGATCTCAGGTTAGCTCTGGAAACACCATATATTTT
V gene: TRBV27; J gene: TRBJ1-1; D gene: TRBD1; clone size: .; CDR3 protein: CATAPGQVNTEAFF; CDR3 DNA: TGTGCCACCGCCCCGGGACAGGTGAACACTGAAGCTTTCTTT
V gene: TRBV7-9; J gene: TRBJ2-7; D gene: TRBD2; clone size: .; CDR3 protein: CASSPPGAGGSEQYF; CDR3 DNA: TGTGCCAGCAGCCCTCCGGGAGCGGGAGGTAGCGAGCAGTACTTC
V gene: TRBV2; J gene: TRBJ2-3; D gene: .; clone size: .; CDR3 protein: CASSEGYDTQYF; CDR3 DNA: TGTGCCAGCAGTGAAGGTTATGATACGCAGTATTTT
V gene: TRBV6-5; J gene: TRBJ2-2; D gene: TRBD1; clone size: .; CDR3 protein: CASSYLGQGSGELFF; CDR3 DNA: TGTGCCAGCAGTTACCTAGGACAGGGGTCCGGGGAGCTGTTTTTT
V gene: TRBV28; J gene: TRBJ1-1; D gene: .; clone size: few; CDR3 protein: CASGLGGRVEAFF; CDR3 DNA: TGTGCCAGCGGACTGGGGGGGCGCGTTGAAGCTTTCTTT
V gene: TRBV6-2/TRBV6-3; J gene: TRBJ2-7; D gene: TRBD2; clone size: .; CDR3 protein: CASSPFVGGTHEQYF; CDR3 DNA: TGTGCCAGCAGCCCCTTTGTGGGAGGGACCCACGAGCAGTACTTC
V gene: TRBV27; J gene: TRBJ1-1; D gene: .; clone size: .; CDR3 protein: CASSSAVGRAEAFF; CDR3 DNA: TGTGCCAGCAGTTCCGCAGTGGGACGGGCTGAAGCTTTCTTT
V gene: TRBV5-1; J gene: TRBJ1-3; D gene: .; clone size: .; CDR3 protein: CASSSDNRISGNTIYF; CDR3 DNA: TGCGCCAGCAGCTCGGACAACAGGATCTCTGGAAACACCATATATTTT
V gene: TRBV4-1; J gene: TRBJ2-1; D gene: .; clone size: .; CDR3 protein: CASSPLGGGVKNEQFF; CDR3 DNA: TGCGCCAGCAGCCCATTAGGCGGCGGGGTGAAAAATGAGCAGTTCTTC